This entry lists 28 T cell receptor beta chains sequenced from one sample in a study of blood T cells in healthy people across ages. Sample-barcoded 5' priming and a J-beta primer mix drove a second PCR of about 6 to 11 cycles. TCRdb used MiXCR to reprocess the 5' RACE reads, holding one entry per CDR3 protein. The table lists some 800,000 distinct CDR3 sequences, 44% of them singletons. The source material was blood. The receptors shown here come from a man aged 60 to 75 in good health.

The chain joins TRBV7-2 to TRBJ1-1; tentatively, D is TRBD1 (5 bases). The CDR3 runs to 13 residues. V lost 5 bases to trimming and J lost 6 bases, with 13 bases between them. Per germline, CDR1 SGHTA and CDR2 FQGNSA. CDR3 in DNA: TGTGCCAGCAGCACACTCAGGGCCTCTGAAGCTTTCTTT. Amino acid sequence: CASSTLRASEAFF. Combining the CDR3 with reference TRBV7-2 and TRBJ1-1 gives the whole variable domain GAGVSQSPSNKVTEKGKDVELRCDPISGHTALYWYRQSLGQGLEFLIYFQGNSAPDKSGLPSDRFSAERTGGSVSTLTIQRTQQEDSAVYLCASSTLRASEAFFGQGTRLTVV.

This clonotype turned up a few times. This rearrangement joins TRBV7-6 to TRBJ2-3, with 12 bases identical to TRBD2. The CDR3 covers 16 residues. Germline lookup yields CDR1 SGHVS and CDR2 FNYEAQ. V shed 2 bases, J shed 2 bases, and the junction held 2 bases outside the gene matches. The CDR3 reads CASSLLAGGITDTQYF. Here the CDR3 DNA reads TGTGCCAGCAGCTTACTAGCGGGGGGGATCACAGATACGCAGTATTTT.

This clonotype was found many times. V is TRBV20-1 and J is TRBJ2-5; D may be TRBD1 (6 bases). In germline, CDR1 is DFQATT, CDR2 SNEGSKA (reference sequence). The V end lost 4 bases, the J end lost 5 bases, and 14 bases lay between the germline ends. The CDR3 runs to 13 residues. CDR3 sequence (DNA): TGCAGTGCTAAAGGGTCAGGGGTGGAGACCCAGTACTTC. This encodes CSAKGSGVETQYF.

The chain links TRBV20-1 to TRBJ2-3; TRBD2 aligns across 11 bases. Trimming took 5 bases from V and 2 from J; bases not matched to a gene: 9. CDR3 length equals 16 residues. Germline CDR1 is DFQATT and CDR2 is SNEGSKA (reference sequence). CDR3: CSAHTGTSGPTDTQYF. The CDR3 coding sequence is TGCAGTGCTCATACCGGGACTAGCGGTCCCACAGATACGCAGTATTTT.

As regards this clonotype: The junction departs from germline at one end; a sequencing error may be responsible. J is TRBJ2-1 and V is TRBV20-1; possibly TRBD1 for D (7 bases). CDR1 and CDR2 from the germline V gene are DFQATT and SNEGSKA (reference sequence). The CDR3 sequence is 13 residues long. The CDR3 reads CSPRRGQHNEQFF. The CDR3 region has the DNA TGCAGTCCTAGGAGGGGGCAACACAATGAGCAGTTCTTC.

This chain joins TRBV27 and TRBJ2-4; no clear D gene. Trimming left V 0 bases short and J 6 bases short, with 6 bases between. CDR3 length: 13 residues. CDR1 is MNHEY and CDR2 is SMNVEV in the germline V gene (reference sequence). The CDR3 nucleotides are TGTGCCAGCAGTTTATCGAACGGAAACATTCAGTACTTC. Translated, it gives CASSLSNGNIQYF.

This chain joins TRBV20-1 and TRBJ2-7; D is perhaps TRBD2 (5 bases). CDR1 DFQATT and CDR2 SNEGSKA come from the germline V gene (reference sequence). The CDR3 spans 13 residues. V dropped 6 bases and J dropped 7 bases, with 19 bases sitting between them. CDR3 sequence: CSATTGIHNEQYF. CDR3 coding DNA: TGCAGTGCAACAACCGGGATCCACAATGAGCAGTACTTC.

This clonotype was detected only a few times. The rearrangement links TRBV14 to TRBJ2-3, with TRBD1 identical over 10 bases. The junction had 4 bases not matched to a gene; V was cut back by 2 bases and J by 2 bases. This CDR3 comprises 16 residues. Germline assignment: CDR1 SGHDN and CDR2 FVKESK. CDR3 amino acids: CASSQTGTGATDTQYF. CDR3 nucleotides: TGTGCCAGCAGCCAAACCGGGACAGGGGCCACAGATACGCAGTATTTT.

The chain has TRBV19 and TRBJ2-1, with a weak D call TRBD1 (6 bases). V shed 6 bases and J shed 0 bases, with 15 bases lying between them. Germline V gives CDR1 LNHDA, CDR2 SQIVND (reference sequence). CDR3 length equals 16 residues. The CDR3: CASSTGPVSSYNEQFF. CDR3 in DNA: TGTGCCAGTAGCACAGGGCCAGTTAGCTCCTACAATGAGCAGTTCTTC.

The chain joins TRBV28 to TRBJ2-7; 7 nucleotides match TRBD1. CDR1 is MDHEN, CDR2 SYDVKM, per germline. V lost 8 bases to trimming and J lost 2 bases; unmatched junction nucleotides: 6. The CDR3 extends over 13 amino acids. The CDR3 sequence: CASVRQGTYEQYF. CDR3 in DNA: TGTGCCAGCGTGAGACAGGGTACCTACGAGCAGTACTTC.

The chain is built from TRBV6-5 and TRBJ2-3, with a possible D match to TRBD2 (6 bases). The CDR3 consists of 15 residues. The germline V gene encodes CDR1 MNHEY and CDR2 SVGAGI. V was shortened by 0 bases and J by 5 bases, with 12 bases between the two germline ends. In DNA form, the CDR3 reads TGTGCCAGCAGTTACTCGGGCCGGAGGGGAGATACGCAGTATTTT. This translates into CASSYSGRRGDTQYF.

The J gene is TRBJ2-3, the V gene TRBV11-3, with a weak D call TRBD1 (6 bases). The CDR3 is 14 amino acids. From germline, CDR1 is SGHNT and CDR2 YENEEA. Trimming cost V 4 bases and J 2 bases, with 10 bases left between them. The CDR3 loop is CASSYQGPTDTQYF. Here the CDR3 DNA reads TGTGCCAGCAGCTACCAGGGGCCCACAGATACGCAGTATTTT. Full variable domain (remainder filled in from reference TRBV11-3 and TRBJ2-3): EAGVVQSPRYKIIEKKQPVAFWCNPISGHNTLYWYLQNLGQGPELLIRYENEEAVDDSQLPKDRFSAERLKGVDSTLKIQPAELGDSAVYLCASSYQGPTDTQYFGPGTRLTVL.

This clonotype has a handful of counts. The gene calls are TRBV2 and TRBJ2-2; D possibly corresponds to TRBD1 (5 bases). Germline-derived CDR1 and CDR2 are SNHLY and FYNNEI. The CDR3 contains 14 residues. Trimming removed 5 bases at V and 7 bases at J, with 14 bases between. The CDR3 coding sequence is TGTGCCAGCAGTCCCCAGGGTTTCGGCGGGGAGCTGTTTTTT. As protein: CASSPQGFGGELFF.

V usage is TRBV12-3 or TRBV12-4 and J usage is TRBJ2-7; 7 bases agree with TRBD1. The CDR3 length is 14 residues. The V gene end was trimmed by 6 bases and the J gene end by 5 bases; junction bases not matched to a gene: 10. The DNA of the CDR3 is TGTGCCAGCAGAAGGCCCGGGACAGTCCACGAGCAGTACTTC. Protein: CASRRPGTVHEQYF.

This clonotype was detected a few times. The rearrangement uses TRBV12-3 or TRBV12-4 and TRBJ2-5, with 11 nucleotides matching TRBD2. The CDR3 covers 14 residues. V trimming: 5 bases; J trimming: 6 bases; junction bases outside the gene matches: 5. CDR3 residues: CASSISGGVQTQYF. The CDR3 DNA follows: TGTGCCAGCAGTATTAGCGGGGGGGTGCAGACCCAGTACTTC.

The chain uses TRBV6-4 and TRBJ1-5; the D is unclear. The V end was cut by 4 bases, the J end by 7 bases, with 11 bases between. Germline CDR1 is MRHNA and CDR2 is SNTAGT. The CDR3 contains 13 residues. CDR3 residues: CASSATRSQPQHF. The CDR3 bases are TGTGCCAGCAGTGCCACCAGGTCCCAGCCCCAGCATTTT.

This clonotype has more than one count but fewer than ten. V usage is TRBV10-3 and J usage is TRBJ2-6, with 9 bases aligning to TRBD2. V lost 0 bases, J lost 4 bases, and 10 bases stayed unmatched. Germline-derived CDR1 and CDR2 are ENHRY and SYGVKD. This CDR3 contains 19 residues. The DNA of the CDR3 is TGTGCCATCAGTGAGTCCCCGGGACTAGCAGTTTCCGGGGCCAACGTCCTGACTTTC. This encodes CAISESPGLAVSGANVLTF.

This clonotype appeared a few times. The chain recombines TRBV4-1 with TRBJ2-5; 7 nucleotides agree with TRBD1. V lost 0 bases and J lost 4; bases outside the gene matches: 8. CDR3 length equals 16 residues. CDR1 is MGHRA and CDR2 is YSYEKL in the germline V gene. The CDR3 sequence: CASSQELRGRRETQYF. The CDR3 region has the DNA TGCGCCAGCAGCCAAGAATTAAGGGGGCGGAGAGAGACCCAGTACTTC.

There are a few counts of this clonotype. V usage is TRBV4-1 and J usage is TRBJ2-1; D may be TRBD1 (6 bases). V was trimmed by 4 bases and J by 2 bases, leaving 9 bases between them. The CDR3 extends over 14 amino acids. CDR1 is MGHRA, CDR2 YSYEKL, per germline. The DNA of the CDR3 is TGCGCCAGCAGCCGAGACAGGACCTACAATGAGCAGTTCTTC. Its protein product is CASSRDRTYNEQFF.

This clonotype was observed a few times. This rearrangement joins TRBV28 to TRBJ2-7; D is uncertain. CDR1 is MDHEN, CDR2 SYDVKM, per germline. This CDR3 is built from 17 residues. Trimming removed 1 base at V and 1 base at J, with 17 bases between. The CDR3: CASSLSYHRPESYEQYF. Here the CDR3 DNA reads TGTGCCAGCAGTTTATCGTACCACCGCCCCGAATCCTACGAGCAGTACTTC. Complete variable domain (other parts from reference TRBV28 and TRBJ2-7): DVKVTQSSRYLVKRTGEKVFLECVQDMDHENMFWYRQDPGLGLRLIYFSYDVKMKEKGDIPEGYSVSREKKERFSLILESASTNQTSMYLCASSLSYHRPESYEQYFGPGTRLTVT.

The J gene is TRBJ1-5, the V gene TRBV6-2 or TRBV6-3; weak D call: TRBD1 (5 bases). V was trimmed by 9 bases and J by 7 bases, leaving 28 bases between them. CDR3 length: 17 residues. From germline, CDR1 is MNHEY and CDR2 SVGEGT. This chain's CDR3 is CASKRHLSRELNQPQHF. CDR3 DNA sequence: TGTGCCAGTAAGCGCCACCTTTCCAGGGAGTTGAACCAGCCCCAGCATTTT.

This clonotype was observed a few times. The V and J genes are TRBV12-5 and TRBJ2-1; TRBD2 agrees at 11 bases. Trimming cost V 1 base and J 6 bases; bases outside gene matches: 11. The CDR3 is 18 residues long. Germline V gene data show CDR1 as LGHNT and CDR2 as FRNRAP. Here the CDR3 DNA reads TGTGCTAGTGGTTTGGCTAGCGGGGGGCCCTTGACTCCCAATGAGCAGTTCTTC. Encoded protein: CASGLASGGPLTPNEQFF. Filled out from reference TRBV12-5 and TRBJ2-1, the complete variable domain reads DARVTQTPRHKVTEMGQEVTMRCQPILGHNTVFWYRQTMMQGLELLAYFRNRAPLDDSGMPKDRFSAEMPDATLATLKIQPSEPRDSAVYFCASGLASGGPLTPNEQFFGPGTRLTVL.

The chain links TRBV7-8 to TRBJ2-3, with 12 bases that match TRBD2. The CDR3 has 16 residues. V shed 5 bases, J shed 4 bases, and the junction held 7 bases outside the gene matches. Germline loops: CDR1 SGHVS, CDR2 FQNEAQ. CDR3 nucleotide sequence: TGTGCCAGCAGCGCCACACTAGCGGGGGGCCCAGATACGCAGTATTTT. Its protein product is CASSATLAGGPDTQYF.

J is TRBJ1-4 and V is TRBV2, with 8 bases lining up with TRBD1. Trimming took 9 bases from V and 8 from J; bases not matched to a gene: 14. This CDR3 has 15 amino acids. Looked up from germline, CDR1 is SNHLY and CDR2 is FYNNEI. The DNA of the CDR3 is TGTGCCAGTAAGTTCTGGACAGGGAAGGAAGAAAAACTGTTTTTT. This codes for CASKFWTGKEEKLFF.

This clonotype was detected a few times. The chain uses TRBV5-8 and TRBJ2-7; TRBD2 matches 7 bases. V dropped 4 bases and J dropped 2; count of bases not matched to a gene: 9. This CDR3 contains 15 residues. Germline CDR1 SGHTS, CDR2 YDEGEE. The CDR3 DNA reads TGTGCCAGCAGCACCGGGGGGAAGAGGGCCTACGAGCAGTACTTC. Translation: CASSTGGKRAYEQYF.

This clonotype was seen a handful of times. The rearrangement links TRBV20-1 to TRBJ2-7, with D perhaps assigned TRBD1 or TRBD2 (5 bases each). The germline gives CDR1 DFQATT, CDR2 SNEGSKA (reference sequence). The length of the CDR3 is 14 residues. V lost 4 bases and J 0 bases, leaving 13 bases between the germline ends. Here the CDR3 reads CSATRDPGSYEQYF. CDR3 coding DNA: TGCAGTGCTACCCGGGACCCAGGCTCCTACGAGCAGTACTTC.

The CDR3 nucleotides read TGTGCCAGCAGACCGGGCGGCCCCCCCTACAATGAGCAGTTCTTC. It translates to CASRPGGPPYNEQFF. The chain is built from TRBV6-5 and TRBJ2-1, with D unclear. Trimming took 6 bases from V and 2 from J, leaving 14 bases between them. Germline V gene data show CDR1 as MNHEY and CDR2 as SVGAGI. There are 15 residues in the CDR3.

The chain recombines TRBV6-2 or TRBV6-3 with TRBJ2-7; D is perhaps TRBD1 (5 bases). The germline V gene has CDR1 MNHEY and CDR2 SVGEGT. V shed 2 bases and J shed 0 bases, with 8 bases lying between them. This CDR3 spans 14 amino acids. The CDR3, as DNA: TGTGCCAGCAGTTACATGGGGCACTCCTACGAGCAGTACTTC. As protein: CASSYMGHSYEQYF.